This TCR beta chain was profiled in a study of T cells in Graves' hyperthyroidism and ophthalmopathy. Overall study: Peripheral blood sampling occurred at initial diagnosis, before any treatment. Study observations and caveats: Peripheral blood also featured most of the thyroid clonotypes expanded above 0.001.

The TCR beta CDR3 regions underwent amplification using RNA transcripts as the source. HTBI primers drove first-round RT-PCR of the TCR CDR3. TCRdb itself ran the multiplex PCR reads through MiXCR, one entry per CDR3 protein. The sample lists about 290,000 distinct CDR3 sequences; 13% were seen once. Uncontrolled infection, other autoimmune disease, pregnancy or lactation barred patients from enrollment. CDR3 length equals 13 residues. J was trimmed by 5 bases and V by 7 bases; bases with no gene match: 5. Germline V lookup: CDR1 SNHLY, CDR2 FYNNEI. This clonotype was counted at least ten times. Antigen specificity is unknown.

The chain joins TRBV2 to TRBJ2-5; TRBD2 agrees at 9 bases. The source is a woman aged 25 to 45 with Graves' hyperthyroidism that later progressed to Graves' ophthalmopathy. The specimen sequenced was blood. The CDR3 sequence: CASNSGSWETQYF. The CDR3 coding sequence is TGTGCCAGCAATAGCGGGAGTTGGGAGACCCAGTACTTC. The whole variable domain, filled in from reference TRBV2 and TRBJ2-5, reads EPEVTQTPSHQVTQMGQEVILRCVPISNHLYFYWYRQILGQKVEFLVSFYNNEISEKSEIFDDQFSVERPDGSNFTLKIRSTKLEDSAMYFCASNSGSWETQYFGPGTRLLVL.